There are a few counts of the clone carrying this TCR beta chain. The target antigen is unknown. Tagging with unique molecular identifiers was applied to individual cDNA molecules. TCRdb re-derived calls from the 5' RACE reads in MiXCR, one entry per CDR3 protein. The repertoire holds 45,000 to 55,000 distinct CDR3 sequences, with 6.5% as singletons. The data stem from a study of early T cells in non-severe SARS-CoV-2 infection. For the study at large: The authors sequenced bulk RNA from unsorted whole blood, leaving chains unpaired.

Germline values: CDR1 SGHRS, CDR2 YFSETQ. The CDR3 has 15 amino acids. Trimming removed 4 bases from V and 4 bases from J; junction bases left unmatched: 8. Findings of the study overall: Matches to VDJdb favored anti-spike CD8 responses and missed private and CD4 specificities.

The J gene is TRBJ1-5, the V gene TRBV5-1; 7 nucleotides line up with TRBD1. The receptor's source is an adult who was a healthcare worker with PCR-confirmed SARS-CoV-2 infection or an uninfected control (not recorded which). The sequencing used whole blood, collected at baseline. The CDR3 loop is CASSAGTEANQPQHF. The DNA for the CDR3 is TGCGCCAGCAGCGCCGGGACAGAAGCTAATCAGCCCCAGCATTTT.